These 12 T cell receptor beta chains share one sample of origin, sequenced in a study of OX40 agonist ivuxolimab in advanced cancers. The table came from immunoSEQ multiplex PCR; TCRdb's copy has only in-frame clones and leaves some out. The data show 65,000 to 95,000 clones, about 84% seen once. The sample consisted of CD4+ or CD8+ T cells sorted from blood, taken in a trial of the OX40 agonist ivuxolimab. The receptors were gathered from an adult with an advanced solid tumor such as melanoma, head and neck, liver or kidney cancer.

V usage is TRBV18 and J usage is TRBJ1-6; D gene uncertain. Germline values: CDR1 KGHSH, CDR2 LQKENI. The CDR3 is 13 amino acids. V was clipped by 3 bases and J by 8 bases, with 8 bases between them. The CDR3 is CASSPPRDSPLHF. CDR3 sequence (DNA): TGTGCCAGCTCACCCCCCCGAGATTCACCCCTCCACTTT. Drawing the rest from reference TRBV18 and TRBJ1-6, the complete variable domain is NAGVMQNPRHLVRRRGQEARLRCSPMKGHSHVYWYRQLPEEGLKFMVYLQKENIIDESGMPKERFSAEFPKEGPSILRIQQVVRGDSAAYFCASSPPRDSPLHFGNGTRLTVT.

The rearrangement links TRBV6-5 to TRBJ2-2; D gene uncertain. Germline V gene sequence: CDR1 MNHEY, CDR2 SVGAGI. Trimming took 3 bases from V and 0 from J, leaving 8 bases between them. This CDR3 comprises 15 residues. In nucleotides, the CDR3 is TGTGCCAGCAGTTATGACGGAACGAACACCGGGGAGCTGTTTTTT. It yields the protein CASSYDGTNTGELFF.

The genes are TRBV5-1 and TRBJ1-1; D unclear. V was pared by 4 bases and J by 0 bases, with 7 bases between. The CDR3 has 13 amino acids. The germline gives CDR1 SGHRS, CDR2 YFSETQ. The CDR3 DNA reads TGCGCCAGCAGCACAGCAATGAACACTGAAGCTTTCTTT. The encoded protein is CASSTAMNTEAFF.

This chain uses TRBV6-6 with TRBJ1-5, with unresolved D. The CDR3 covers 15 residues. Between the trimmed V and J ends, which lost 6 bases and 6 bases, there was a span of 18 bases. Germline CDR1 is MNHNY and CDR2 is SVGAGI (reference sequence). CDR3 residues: CASSNLRTAGQPQHF. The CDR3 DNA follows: TGTGCCAGCAGCAACCTTCGGACGGCCGGTCAGCCCCAGCATTTT.

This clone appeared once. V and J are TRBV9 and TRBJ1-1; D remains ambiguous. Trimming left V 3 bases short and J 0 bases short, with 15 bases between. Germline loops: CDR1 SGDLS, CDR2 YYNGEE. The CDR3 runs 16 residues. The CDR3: CASSASPRQLNTEAFF. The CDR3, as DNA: TGTGCCAGCAGCGCAAGCCCCCGACAACTGAACACTGAAGCTTTCTTT. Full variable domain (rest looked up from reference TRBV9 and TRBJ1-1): DSGVTQTPKHLITATGQRVTLRCSPRSGDLSVYWYQQSLDQGLQFLIQYYNGEERAKGNILERFSAQQFPDLHSELNLSSLELGDSALYFCASSASPRQLNTEAFFGQGTRLTVV.

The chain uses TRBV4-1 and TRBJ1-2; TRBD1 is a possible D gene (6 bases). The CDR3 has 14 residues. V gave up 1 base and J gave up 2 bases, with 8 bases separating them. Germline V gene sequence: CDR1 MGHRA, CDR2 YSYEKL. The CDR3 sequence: CASSQADRNYGYTF. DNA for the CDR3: TGCGCCAGCAGCCAAGCGGACAGAAACTATGGCTACACCTTC.

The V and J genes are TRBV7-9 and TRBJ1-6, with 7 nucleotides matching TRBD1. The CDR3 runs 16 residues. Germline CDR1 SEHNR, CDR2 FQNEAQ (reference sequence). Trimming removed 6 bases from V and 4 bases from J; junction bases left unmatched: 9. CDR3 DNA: TGTGCCAGCAGTTTCGGGACAGCTTCGTATAATTCACCCCTCCACTTT. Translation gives CASSFGTASYNSPLHF.

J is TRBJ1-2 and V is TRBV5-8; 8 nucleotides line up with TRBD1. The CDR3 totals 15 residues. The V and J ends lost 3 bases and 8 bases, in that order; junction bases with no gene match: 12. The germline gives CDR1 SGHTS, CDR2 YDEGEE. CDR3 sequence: CASSSRAGQGRGYTF. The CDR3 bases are TGTGCCAGCAGCTCTAGGGCCGGACAGGGACGCGGCTACACCTTC.

The DNA for the CDR3 is TGTGCTAGTACCGACAGTTCTTCCTATGGCTACACCTTC. Amino acids: CASTDSSSYGYTF. V gene TRBV12-5 combines with J gene TRBJ1-2; perhaps TRBD1 as D (5 bases). With 8 bases removed from V and 4 bases from J, the gap between germline ends came to 14 bases. The CDR3 length is 13 residues. Germline V gene data show CDR1 as LGHNT and CDR2 as FRNRAP.

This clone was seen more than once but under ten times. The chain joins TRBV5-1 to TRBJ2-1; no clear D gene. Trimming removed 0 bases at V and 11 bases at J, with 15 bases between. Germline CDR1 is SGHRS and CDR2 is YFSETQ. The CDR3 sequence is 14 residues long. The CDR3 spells CASSLDPTATQQFF. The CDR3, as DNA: TGCGCCAGCAGCTTGGATCCTACGGCGACCCAGCAGTTCTTC.

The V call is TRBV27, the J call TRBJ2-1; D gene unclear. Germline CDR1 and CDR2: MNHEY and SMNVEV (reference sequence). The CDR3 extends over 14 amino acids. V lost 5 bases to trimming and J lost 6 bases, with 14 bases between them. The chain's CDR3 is CASSPRFYTNEQFF. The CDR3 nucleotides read TGTGCCAGCAGTCCTAGATTCTATACCAATGAGCAGTTCTTC.

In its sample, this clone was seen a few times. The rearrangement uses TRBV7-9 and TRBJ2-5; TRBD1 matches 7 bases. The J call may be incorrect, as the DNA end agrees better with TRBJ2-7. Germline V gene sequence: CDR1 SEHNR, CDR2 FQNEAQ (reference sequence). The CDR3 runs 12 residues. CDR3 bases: TGTGCCAGCAGCTTAACAGGGGACGAGCAGTACTTC. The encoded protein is CASSLTGDEQYF.